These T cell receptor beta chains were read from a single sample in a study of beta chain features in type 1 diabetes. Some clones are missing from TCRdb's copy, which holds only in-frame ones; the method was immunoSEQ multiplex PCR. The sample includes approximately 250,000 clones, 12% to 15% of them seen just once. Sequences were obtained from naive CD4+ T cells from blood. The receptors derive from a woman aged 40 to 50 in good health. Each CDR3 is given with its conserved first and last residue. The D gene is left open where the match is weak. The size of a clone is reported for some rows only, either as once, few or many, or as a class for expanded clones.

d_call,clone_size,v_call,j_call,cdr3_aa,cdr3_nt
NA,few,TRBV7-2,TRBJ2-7,CASSLGLLRHYEQYF,TGTGCCAGCAGCTTAGGACTCCTAAGGCACTACGAGCAGTACTTC
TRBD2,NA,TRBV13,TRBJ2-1,CASSPIAGGSYNEQFF,TGTGCCAGCAGCCCCATAGCGGGGGGCTCCTACAATGAGCAGTTCTTC
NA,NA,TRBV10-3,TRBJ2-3,CAISRADFTTDTQYF,TGTGCCATCAGTCGAGCGGATTTTACCACAGATACGCAGTATTTT
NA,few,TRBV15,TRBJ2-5,CATKLERRNQETQYF,TGTGCCACCAAGCTGGAGCGCCGAAATCAAGAGACCCAGTACTTC
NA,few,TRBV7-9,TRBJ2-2,CASSLVARTGELFF,TGTGCCAGCAGCTTAGTTGCCCGGACCGGGGAGCTGTTTTTT
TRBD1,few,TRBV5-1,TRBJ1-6,CASSLRQGSRSPLHF,TGCGCCAGCAGCTTACGACAGGGGTCAAGATCACCCCTCCACTTT
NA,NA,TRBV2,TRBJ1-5,CASSTTVPGGGPQHF,TGTGCCAGCAGTACAACAGTCCCGGGCGGGGGGCCCCAGCATTTT
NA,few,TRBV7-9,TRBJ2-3,CASSSRVTSTDTQYF,TGTGCCAGCAGCTCCCGGGTTACAAGCACAGATACGCAGTATTTT
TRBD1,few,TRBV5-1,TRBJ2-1,CASSLVRGLVLNGEQFF,TGCGCCAGCAGCTTGGTGAGGGGGCTAGTTTTAAACGGTGAGCAGTTCTTC
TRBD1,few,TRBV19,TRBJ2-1,CASSSRDRGGDEQFF,TGTGCCAGTAGTTCCCGGGACAGGGGGGGCGATGAGCAGTTCTTC